Below, 10 T cell receptor beta chains from the same sample are listed, as sequenced in a study of human versus mouse CDR3 diversity and MHC coevolution. Assay used: immunoSEQ multiplex PCR; TCRdb lists only in-frame clones, some missing. The sample includes about 80,000 clones, around 93% of them seen just once. Material for sequencing was naive CD4+ T cells from blood. As to subset: CD45RO-negative CD62L-positive naive CD4 T cells. The receptors derive from a person aged 25 to 75 in good health.

V and J are TRBV19 and TRBJ2-1; 9 nucleotides line up with TRBD2. The CDR3 is made up of 16 amino acids. Unmatched junction bases numbered 16, after V lost 8 bases and J lost 8 bases. Germline V gives CDR1 LNHDA, CDR2 SQIVND (reference sequence). The CDR3 region is CASRPRLAGKGDEQFF. The CDR3 region has the DNA TGTGCCAGTCGCCCTCGGCTAGCGGGAAAAGGGGATGAGCAGTTCTTC.

This chain links TRBV11-3 with TRBJ2-7; 8 nucleotides align to TRBD1. V was clipped by 1 base and J by 2 bases; unmatched bases: 4. In germline, CDR1 is SGHNT, CDR2 YENEEA. The CDR3 is 15 amino acids. The CDR3 nucleotides read TGTGCCAGCAGCTTAGGTGGACAGGGACCCTACGAGCAGTACTTC. Amino acids: CASSLGGQGPYEQYF.

This chain connects TRBV20-1 to TRBJ2-5, with D possibly TRBD2 on 5 matching bases. V shed 2 bases and J shed 5 bases, with 6 bases lying between them. This CDR3 comprises 11 residues. CDR1 and CDR2 (germline): DFQATT, SNEGSKA (reference sequence). The CDR3 loop reads CSARSGETQYF. The DNA of the CDR3 is TGCAGTGCTAGATCGGGGGAGACCCAGTACTTC.

The sample holds a few counts of this clone. This rearrangement joins TRBV21-1 to TRBJ1-5; the D call TRBD1 from the table was never checked on the DNA. TRBV21-1 is a recognized pseudogene. This CDR3 is built from 14 residues. CDR3 amino acids: CASSLRGPNQPQHF. The DNA of the CDR3 is TGTGCCAGCAGTCTCAGGGGTCCCAATCAGCCCCAGCATTTT.

J is TRBJ2-7 and V is TRBV11-3, with 9 bases lining up with TRBD1. Germline-derived CDR1 and CDR2 are SGHNT and YENEEA. The CDR3 length is 12 residues. The J segment lost 6 bases and the V segment lost 3 bases, leaving 0 bases of the junction unmatched. The CDR3 bases are TGTGCCAGCAGCTTGGACAGGGGCGAGCAGTACTTC. It is translated as CASSLDRGEQYF.

This rearrangement joins TRBV28 to TRBJ2-7; 10 nucleotides line up with TRBD2. The CDR3 runs to 17 residues. Germline V gene data show CDR1 as MDHEN and CDR2 as SYDVKM. V lost 8 bases to trimming and J lost 2 bases; unmatched junction nucleotides: 15. The CDR3 region has the DNA TGTGCCAGCCAAATGAGTCTAGCGGGAGACGTCGCCTACGAGCAGTACTTC. Residues: CASQMSLAGDVAYEQYF.

The chain joins TRBV5-5 to TRBJ2-5, with a possible D match to TRBD1 (7 bases). The CDR3 contains 15 residues. Per germline, CDR1 SGHKS and CDR2 YYEKEE (reference sequence). Trimming removed 3 bases at V and 5 bases at J, with 17 bases between. CDR3 nucleotides: TGTGCCAGCAGCTCTGAATCGACAGGGAGGGAGACCCAGTACTTC. Amino acid sequence: CASSSESTGRETQYF.

The chain combines TRBV5-4 with TRBJ1-4; D is possibly TRBD1 (5 bases). CDR1 and CDR2 (germline): SGHNT, YYREEE (reference sequence). V was clipped by 2 bases and J by 1 base, with 15 bases between them. The CDR3 contains 17 residues. The CDR3 reads CASSLGADYITNEKLFF. CDR3 bases: TGTGCCAGCAGCTTAGGGGCGGATTATATAACTAATGAAAAACTGTTTTTT.

This clone showed up just once. The chain uses TRBV7-2 and TRBJ1-1; D may be TRBD1 (5 bases). The germline V and J ends were trimmed by 1 base and 4 bases, with 19 bases remaining between them. The germline V gene encodes CDR1 SGHTA and CDR2 FQGNSA. This CDR3 is built from 17 residues. DNA of the CDR3: TGTGCCAGCAGCTTAGTGGCAGGGCGGTTGACTTTCACTGAAGCTTTCTTT. Encoded protein: CASSLVAGRLTFTEAFF. The full variable domain, completed using reference TRBV7-2 and TRBJ1-1, is GAGVSQSPSNKVTEKGKDVELRCDPISGHTALYWYRQSLGQGLEFLIYFQGNSAPDKSGLPSDRFSAERTGGSVSTLTIQRTQQEDSAVYLCASSLVAGRLTFTEAFFGQGTRLTVV.

The chain links TRBV28 to TRBJ2-3, with a possible D match to TRBD2 (6 bases). V lost 5 bases and J lost 5, with 14 bases in between. The CDR3 is made up of 14 amino acids. Germline CDR1 and CDR2: MDHEN and SYDVKM. CDR3 sequence: CASSGAGSRDTQYF. CDR3 DNA sequence: TGTGCCAGCAGTGGGGCGGGATCTCGAGATACGCAGTATTTT.